The T cell receptor beta chain under discussion was sequenced for a study of T cell responses to AZD1222 COVID-19 vaccine. Across the whole study: Timing groups of about 4 and about 12 weeks for second doses were pooled.

CDR3 length equals 16 residues. The junction had 10 bases not matched to a gene; V was cut back by 4 bases and J by 5 bases. Germline CDR1 reads LGHDT; CDR2 reads YNNKEL (reference sequence). Generated by immunoSEQ multiplex PCR, the TCRdb table keeps only in-frame clones and is missing some. This table has 150,000 to 200,000 clones, 94% appearing once. This TCR derives from an adult in good health. V is TRBV3-1 (or the pseudogene TRBV3-2) and J is TRBJ2-7; TRBD2 agrees at 11 bases. Sample: peripheral blood, taken on day 0 of AZD1222 vaccination. The CDR3 region has the DNA TGTGCCAGCAGCCCCCCCACGGCTAGCGGGAGGAACGAGCAGTACTTC. Its protein is CASSPPTASGRNEQYF.